This T cell receptor beta chain was recorded in a study of radiation and T cells in renal cell carcinoma (dated by TCRdb to the early 2020s). Notes on the research overall: Samples came from a clinical trial, in which primary renal cell carcinomas received 15 Gy stereotactic body radiation therapy followed by nephrectomy 4 weeks later. A total of around 50 samples underwent TCR beta sequencing, made up of 25 or so tumors and about 27 peripheral blood samples. A total of about 3.8 million unique CDR3 nucleotide sequences, encoding 2.5 million to 3 million unique CDR3 amino acid sequences, were found across all 50 or so samples.

The time point label of this sample denotes: baseline pretreatment blood. The sample's treatment or condition label, in plain terms: 15 Gy SBRT to primary tumor, nephrectomy 4 weeks later. To follow tumor-enriched clonotypes, serial peripheral blood was collected from radiation-treated patients at baseline and at 2 weeks and 4 weeks after SBRT. Every patient's renal cell carcinoma showed clear cell pathology. Genomic DNA for TCR sequencing was prepared using the QIAamp DNA Blood Mini Kit (Qiagen). The analyses included just those samples that passed every quality control check. Details on this clone: Its antigen is unknown. No base quality information exists; no much larger clone differs at one position.

Here is what the overall study found, with its caveats: Blood repertoire dynamics were not followed beyond 4 weeks after treatment. No pretreatment tumor biopsies were available, so the baseline intratumoral presence of clonotypes could not be determined. In blood, the top tumor clonotypes increased from baseline to 2 weeks after radiation and then shrank by 4 weeks, which suggests a temporary expansion of tumor-resident clones. Because the trial had a single-armed design, the trial could not examine how radiation dose or scheduling affected the TCR repertoire.

The CDR3 sequence holds 14 residues, the cysteine and phenylalanine included. The retained sequence is limited to the CDR3, 42 bases, with the frame set at the first base. At the junction V is shortened by 5 bases and J by 6 bases; bases outside the gene matches: 10. CDR1 and CDR2, per the germline V gene (reference sequence), are GTSNPN and SVGIG. The immunoSEQ kit was used, according to the manufacturer's recommendations, to generate TCR beta libraries from genomic DNA. To prepare libraries, a first multiplex PCR with proprietary primers was run, followed by a second PCR that added unique barcodes, and a bead cleanup was done after each round. Each sample batch included a kit-provided positive control reaction and a negative control reaction. The final libraries underwent checking on an Agilent 4200 TapeStation D1000 ScreenTape, volumetric pooling, and quantification by qPCR. Sequencing ran on an Illumina NextSeq500 with a MidOutput 150-cycle cartridge, using 156 Read1 and 15 Index1 cycles with kit custom primers. The pooled library was loaded at 0.95 to 1 pM with roughly 19% PhiX control spiked in. In the authors' own workflow: Vendor-processed data were analyzed in R, and a clonotype was defined as all T cells sharing the same CDR3 nucleotide sequence. In the clone abundance analyses, frequencies in each sample were normalized to that sample's 10,000 most abundant clones. Public T cell clones, which averaged fewer than five per sample, were removed prior to analysis. Tumor-enriched and baseline blood-enriched clonotypes were defined by at least a 32-fold difference in abundance between compartments. A beta-binomial differential abundance model was used to identify clonotypes that were expanded or contracted between blood time points. Similarity between tumor and blood repertoires was quantified using the Baroni-Urbani and Buser coefficient, and groups were compared with two-tailed Wilcoxon tests in R. This immuneACCESS table, as held by TCRdb, lists in-frame sequences with V and J called but not all clones. Of the missing ones, under half trace to an unresolved V gene in checked studies; the others have no known cause. V and J calls and clone size come straight from that table; D and trimming were deduced from the DNA. The sample records 130,000 or so clones, over 65% of which are singletons. The ten largest clones add up to approximately 22% of the sample.

The receptor was derived from a woman between 45 and 60 years old with renal cell carcinoma. Material: blood, obtained from a patient whose treatment included radiotherapy and nephrectomy. This receptor chain uses TRBV30 and TRBJ2-7, with 10 junctional bases fitting TRBD1. This receptor has the CDR3 CAWDTGTGESEQYF. The DNA sequence is given as TGTGCCTGGGACACCGGGACAGGGGAGAGCGAGCAGTACTTC.